The source of this TCR beta chain is a study of cytomegalovirus exposure and HLA in healthy donors (TCRdb year 2017). Regarding the study in general: In an earlier analysis of some 550 of the donors, approximately 260 Gb of sequence data and 117 million unique TCR beta sequences from roughly 180 million T cells were reported. High-throughput TCR immunosequencing, statistical association of individual TCRs with disease status, and machine learning were combined to predict cytomegalovirus infection status. Using immunosequencing, the study profiled T cell repertoires from about 610 subjects and related those repertoires to cytomegalovirus serostatus. All discovery cohort repertoires had been generated on a single sequencing platform. An earlier analysis of 587 of the donors used high-throughput TCR beta sequencing to judge whether each TCR beta V gene segment behaved as functional or pseudogenic. Of the approximately 370 genotyped donors, approximately 80% were placed in the genetic ancestry cluster associated with self-reported Caucasian donors. Typing coverage varied by locus: 629-630 donors for A, B, C, DRB1 and DQB1; approximately 560 for DQA1; about 590 for DPA1; more than 450 for DPB1. Donor age, sex, ethnicity and CMV serostatus were compiled together with the repertoire data. In addition to the first cohort of several hundred subjects, a separate validation cohort of approximately 130 different subjects was used. The later analysis used no new phenotypic data to find candidate immune exposures, relying instead on TCR beta sequences and their occurrence across donors. Approximately 310 gigabases of sequencing data and approximately 85 million unique TCR sequences were included in an early release covering roughly 700 HLA-typed donors. A later analysis re-analyzed previously published TCR beta repertoires from several hundred donors and added high-resolution HLA genotyping to study TCR occurrence patterns. Several DR-DQ haplotypes were treated as single units for association and clustering because of strong linkage in the cohort. Among roughly 400 genotyped donors of the cohort, an average of around 240,000 unique TCR beta nucleotide sequences were sequenced per donor, roughly 18% of them non-productive. The aim of the study was to test whether cataloging public T cell receptors could identify signatures of past pathogen exposure. A later genetic analysis used genome-wide SNP genotypes for about 65% of the 666 donors, treating that subset as a discovery cohort. Both class I and class II loci were covered by HLA typing, at four-digit resolution.

In total, 600 or so healthy bone marrow donors made up the cohort. At the time of sampling, all cohort members were nominally healthy, though unrecorded immune exposures were likely present. The donor tested CMV seronegative and was one of the 352 seronegative cohort members. A peripheral blood sample was provided by each donor, and peripheral blood mononuclear cells were used for TCR beta sequencing. The Qiagen DNeasy Blood Extraction Kit was used to extract genomic DNA from the blood cell samples. What the research found in general, with its limitations: The sequencing pipeline was judged likely to have produced a cluster of highly shared sequence variants as a technical artifact. In vitro tests confirmed that a few of the cytomegalovirus-associated TCR beta chains recognize cytomegalovirus antigens. According to a later analysis, TCR association rates differed among HLA loci, with DRB1 alleles showing the most associated TCRs and HLA-C alleles showing the fewest. The only immune exposure information available for the cohort was CMV serostatus. Because counts were too low, approximately 15 rarely observed V segments, including chromosome 9 orphons, were excluded from the earlier analysis of some 540 of the donors. A later genetic analysis associated a missense DCLRE1C variant with V-gene and J-gene trimming of TCR beta chains, and an independent cohort replicated the association. Some IMGT-functional V segments, including TRBV6-2 and TRBV6-3, could not be distinguished by the 87-base-pair reads and were therefore excluded. A later analysis found that most CMV-associated TCR beta chains appeared HLA-restricted, with HLA associations seemingly driven largely by CMV exposure. The study listed 150 to 200 TCR beta chains as associated with cytomegalovirus. The classifier was reported to diagnose cytomegalovirus status with high specificity and sensitivity in both the original cohort and the validation cohort. The cohort was sequenced for TCR beta chains only, and without alpha or paired-chain data the features that could be detected were limited. When HLA alleles, especially DR and DQ, strongly co-occurred, TCR associations were difficult to assign to individual alleles. A further reported finding was that TCR beta sequences accurately predicted the HLA-A and HLA-B alleles for most subjects in the first cohort. In a later genetic analysis, fewer N-insertions in productive TCRs were reported among donors in an Asian-associated ancestry cluster than the approximately 630-donor mean. Across donors, most TCR sequences were observed very rarely, whereas some public TCRs were present in many individuals. In a later analysis, several top co-occurrence clusters were reported to appear linked to parvovirus B19, influenza, CMV and Epstein-Barr virus. At a false discovery rate of 0.05, a later analysis linked roughly 17,000 TCR beta sequences to specific HLA alleles. In an earlier analysis of around 500 of the donors, most TCR beta V segments appeared in productive rearrangements about 87% or about 30% of the time, broadly matching IMGT annotations. Roughly uniform sequencing depth across donors was assumed in presence/absence analyses, although this assumption may not hold. The authors suggested that the approach could potentially be extended to other disease states and immunological phenotypes. Correlated functional status among segregating V segments might be attributable to linkage disequilibrium, but an unknown experimental factor could not be ruled out. Compared with equally common non-associated chains, HLA-associated TCR beta chains in a later analysis were more clonally expanded and had lower generation probabilities. Because HLA typing was missing for some donors at each locus, association tests included only the typed subset.

Libraries were made using the immunoSEQ multiplex PCR assay. A mixture of 60 forward primers for TCR Vbeta segments and 13 reverse primers for TCR Jbeta segments was used in the multiplex PCR. Amplification of the CDR3 region of rearranged TCR beta genes was performed with a multiplex PCR assay on genomic DNA. On the Illumina HiSeq System, the amplified TCR beta libraries were sequenced as 87-base-pair reads. The authors' analysis ran thus. A later analysis counted 75 million to 100 million unique TCR beta chains across the 550 to 700 repertoires, and some 12 million of these chains were shared by at least two donors. A nearest-neighbor algorithm error-corrected the raw reads and collapsed the reads into unique sequences, merging closely related sequences to remove PCR and sequencing errors. V, D and J gene segments were assigned by aligning CDR3 sequences to IMGT reference sequences. Each retained sequence needed at least a six-nucleotide match to both a V gene segment and a J gene segment. Rearrangements were classified as productive when the CDR3 lacked stop codons and remained in frame with V and J, and all other rearrangements were classified as non-productive. Following IMGT convention, CDR3 was defined as the stretch from the second conserved V-encoded cysteine up to the conserved J-encoded phenylalanine. Sequences without an unambiguous match to a single V gene segment were excluded from the earlier analysis of a few hundred of the donors. An earlier analysis of a few hundred of the donors called V segments functional above 56.7% productive rearrangements and segregating when the between-donor standard deviation exceeded 5%. A statistical classification framework was built to diagnose cytomegalovirus status from the catalog of TCR beta chain sequences. A later analysis assigned V and J genes by comparing TCR nucleotide sequences with IMGT/GENE-DB human TR gene sequences. The TCRdist pipeline was used in a later analysis to assign CDR3 sequences and most-parsimonious VDJ recombination scenarios. In a later analysis, each TCR beta chain was defined by its CDR3 amino acid sequence together with its V-gene family, and reads lacking a unique V-gene family were excluded. In a later analysis, approximately 590 highly shared, low-generation-probability nucleotide sequences were removed to address suspected cross-contamination and a sequencing artifact. For each public chain, a later analysis derived a clonal expansion index from normalized ranks of inferred template counts within each repertoire. In a later analysis, generation probabilities were computed with a VDJ recombination model fitted to out-of-frame rearrangements, and the resulting probabilities were checked against IGoR. In a later analysis, TCR-TCR, TCR-HLA and TCR-CMV co-occurrence was scored with hypergeometric tests, and a repertoire-size bias correction was applied to TCR pairs. To estimate false discovery rates, a later analysis permuted the HLA or CMV assignments 20 times. In a later analysis, co-occurring TCRs were grouped with DBSCAN, and TCRdist sequence similarity was added when clustering was performed within HLA-allele-positive subsets. Co-occurrence clustering excluded repertoires with fewer than 30,000 or more than 120,000 public chains, plus five with anomalous nucleotide sharing. TCRdb obtained this table from immuneACCESS and retained in-frame rearrangements with V and J assigned. These tables miss some clones; where compared with another copy, unresolved V genes account for less than half of the shortfall, and the remainder is unexplained. That table supplies the V and J calls and clone size; D and trimming were determined from the DNA. The sample table contains hundreds of thousands of clones; only one count was recorded for approximately 82% of them. The ten largest account for 0.63% of the sample.

On this clone itself: It lacks a known antigen. Base qualities were left out, and no much larger clone turns up one base away.

The CDR3 numbers 15 residues from cysteine through phenylalanine. This entry keeps only the CDR3 DNA: 45 bases, framed from base 1. CDR1 and CDR2, looked up from the germline V gene, are MDHEN and SYDVKM. The sequence was collected from a young man in good health and CMV-seronegative. The sample consisted of PBMCs. Here the chain combines TRBV28 and TRBJ2-5; the central 7 bases match TRBD1. Matching the DNA end better, TRBJ2-7 makes the J call doubtful. The CDR3 sequence is CASSLSPGQTYEQYF. The nucleotide sequence is given as TGTGCCAGCAGCCTAAGCCCGGGACAGACCTACGAGCAGTACTTC.